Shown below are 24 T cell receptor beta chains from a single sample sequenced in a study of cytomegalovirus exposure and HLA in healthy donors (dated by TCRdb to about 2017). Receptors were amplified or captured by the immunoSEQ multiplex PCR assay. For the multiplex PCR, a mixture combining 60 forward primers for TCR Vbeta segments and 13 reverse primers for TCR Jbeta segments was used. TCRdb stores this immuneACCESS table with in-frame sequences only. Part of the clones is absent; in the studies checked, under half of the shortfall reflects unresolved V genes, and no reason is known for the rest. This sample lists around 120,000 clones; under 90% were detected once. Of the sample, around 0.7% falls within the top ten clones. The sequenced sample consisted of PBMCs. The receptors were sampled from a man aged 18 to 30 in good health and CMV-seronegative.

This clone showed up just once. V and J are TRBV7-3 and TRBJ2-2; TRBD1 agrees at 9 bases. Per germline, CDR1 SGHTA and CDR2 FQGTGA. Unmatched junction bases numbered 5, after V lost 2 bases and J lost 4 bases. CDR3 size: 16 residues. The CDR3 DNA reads TGTGCCAGCAGCTTAGCGGGACAGGGCTCCACCGGGGAGCTGTTTTTT. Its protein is CASSLAGQGSTGELFF.

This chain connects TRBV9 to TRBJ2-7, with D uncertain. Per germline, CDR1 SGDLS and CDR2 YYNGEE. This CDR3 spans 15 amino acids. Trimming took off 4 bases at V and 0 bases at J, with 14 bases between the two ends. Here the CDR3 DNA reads TGTGCCAGCAGCTCCCAAGACACGTTCTCCTACGAGCAGTACTTC. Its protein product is CASSSQDTFSYEQYF.

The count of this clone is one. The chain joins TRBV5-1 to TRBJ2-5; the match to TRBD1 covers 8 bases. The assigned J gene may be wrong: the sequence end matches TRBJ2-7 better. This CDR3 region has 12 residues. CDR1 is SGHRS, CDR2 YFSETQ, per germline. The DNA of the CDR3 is TGCGCCAGCAGGGAGGACAGGGACGAGCAGTACTTC. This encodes CASREDRDEQYF.

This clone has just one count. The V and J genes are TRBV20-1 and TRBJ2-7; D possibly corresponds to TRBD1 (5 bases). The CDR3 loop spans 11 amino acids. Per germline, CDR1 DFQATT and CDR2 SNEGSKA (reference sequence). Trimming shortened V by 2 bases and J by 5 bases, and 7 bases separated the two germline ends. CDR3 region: CSARQGHEQYF. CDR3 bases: TGCAGTGCTAGACAGGGCCACGAGCAGTACTTC.

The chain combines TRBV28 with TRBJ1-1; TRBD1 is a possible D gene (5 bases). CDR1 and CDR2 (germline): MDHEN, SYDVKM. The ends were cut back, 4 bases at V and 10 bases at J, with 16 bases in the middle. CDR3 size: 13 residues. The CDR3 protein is CASSYIRGGVAFF. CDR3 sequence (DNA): TGTGCCAGCAGTTACATAAGGGGAGGGGTAGCTTTCTTT.

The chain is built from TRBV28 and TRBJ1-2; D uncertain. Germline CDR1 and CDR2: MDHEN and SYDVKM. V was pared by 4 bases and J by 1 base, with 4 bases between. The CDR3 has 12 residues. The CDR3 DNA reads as TGTGCCAGCAGTTACAATAACTATGGCTACACCTTC. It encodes CASSYNNYGYTF.

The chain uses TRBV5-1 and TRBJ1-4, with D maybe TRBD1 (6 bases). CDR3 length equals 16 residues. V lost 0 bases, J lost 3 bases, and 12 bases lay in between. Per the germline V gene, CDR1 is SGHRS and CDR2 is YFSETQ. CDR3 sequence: CASSLAYRVANEKLFF. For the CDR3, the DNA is TGCGCCAGCAGCTTGGCGTACAGGGTAGCTAATGAAAAACTGTTTTTT.

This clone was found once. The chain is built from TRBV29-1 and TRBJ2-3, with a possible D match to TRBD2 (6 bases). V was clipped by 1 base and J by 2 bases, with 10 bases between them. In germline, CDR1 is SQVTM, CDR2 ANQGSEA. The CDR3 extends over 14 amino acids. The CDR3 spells CSVEGGENTDTQYF. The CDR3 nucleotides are TGCAGCGTTGAAGGGGGGGAGAACACAGATACGCAGTATTTT.

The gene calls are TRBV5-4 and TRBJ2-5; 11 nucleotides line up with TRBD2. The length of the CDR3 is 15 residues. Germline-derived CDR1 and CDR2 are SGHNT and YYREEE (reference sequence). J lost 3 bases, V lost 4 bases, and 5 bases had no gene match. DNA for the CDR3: TGTGCCAGCAGCGGAGCGGGACTAGCGGAAGAGACCCAGTACTTC. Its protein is CASSGAGLAEETQYF.

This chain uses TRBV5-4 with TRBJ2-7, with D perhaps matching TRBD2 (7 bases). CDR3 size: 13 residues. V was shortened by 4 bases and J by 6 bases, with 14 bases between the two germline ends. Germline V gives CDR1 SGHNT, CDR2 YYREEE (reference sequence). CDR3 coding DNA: TGTGCCAGCAGCGCCCGGGGGGCGGGCGAGCAGTACTTC. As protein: CASSARGAGEQYF.

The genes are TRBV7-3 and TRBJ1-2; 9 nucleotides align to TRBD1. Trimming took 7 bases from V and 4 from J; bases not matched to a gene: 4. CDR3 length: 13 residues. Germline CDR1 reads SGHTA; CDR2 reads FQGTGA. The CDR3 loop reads CASKTGGSYGYTF. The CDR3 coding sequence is TGTGCCAGCAAGACAGGGGGTTCCTATGGCTACACCTTC.

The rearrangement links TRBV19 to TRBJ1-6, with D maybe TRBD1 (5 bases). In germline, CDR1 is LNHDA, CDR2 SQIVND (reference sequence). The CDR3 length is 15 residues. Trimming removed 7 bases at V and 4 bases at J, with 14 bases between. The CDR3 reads CASTPTDVYNSPLHF. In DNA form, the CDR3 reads TGTGCCAGTACCCCGACAGACGTTTATAATTCACCCCTCCACTTT.

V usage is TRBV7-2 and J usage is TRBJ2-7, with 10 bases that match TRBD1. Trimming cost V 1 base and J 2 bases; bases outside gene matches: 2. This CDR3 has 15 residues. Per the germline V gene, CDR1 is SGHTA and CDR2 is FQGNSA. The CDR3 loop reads CASSLVDRGTYEQYF. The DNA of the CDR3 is TGTGCCAGCAGCTTAGTGGACAGGGGGACCTACGAGCAGTACTTC.

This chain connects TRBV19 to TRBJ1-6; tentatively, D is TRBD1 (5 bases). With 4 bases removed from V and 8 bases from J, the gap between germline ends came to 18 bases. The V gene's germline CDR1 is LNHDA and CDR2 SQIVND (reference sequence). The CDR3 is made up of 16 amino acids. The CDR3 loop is CASSTYRTGRHSPLHF. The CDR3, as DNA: TGTGCCAGTAGTACATATCGAACAGGACGGCATTCACCCCTCCACTTT.

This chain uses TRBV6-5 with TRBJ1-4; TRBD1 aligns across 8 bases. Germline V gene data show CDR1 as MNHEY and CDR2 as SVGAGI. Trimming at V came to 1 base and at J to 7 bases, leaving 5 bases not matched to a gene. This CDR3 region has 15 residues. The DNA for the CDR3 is TGTGCCAGCAGTTACTTAGGACAGGGTCCTGAAAAACTGTTTTTT. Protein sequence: CASSYLGQGPEKLFF.

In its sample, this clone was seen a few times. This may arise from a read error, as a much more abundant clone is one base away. DNA of the CDR3: TGTGCCAGCAGCTTAGCACCGGCAGATACGCAGTATTTT. It translates to CASSLAPADTQYF. The rearrangement links TRBV7-6 to TRBJ2-3; no definite D call. This CDR3 has 13 amino acids. The V gene lost 0 bases and the J gene lost 4 bases, with 5 bases spanning the gap. Germline CDR1 is SGHVS and CDR2 is FNYEAQ.

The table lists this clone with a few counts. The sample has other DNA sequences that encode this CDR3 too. In nucleotides, the CDR3 is TGTGCCAGCAGCCCCCAGACAGGGGGCCAAATGAACACTGAAGCTTTCTTT. Amino acids: CASSPQTGGQMNTEAFF. J is TRBJ1-1 and V is TRBV5-4; 10 nucleotides agree with TRBD1. The trim removed 4 bases at V and 0 bases at J, leaving 9 bases unmatched. The CDR3 has 17 amino acids. The V gene's germline CDR1 is SGHNT and CDR2 YYREEE (reference sequence).

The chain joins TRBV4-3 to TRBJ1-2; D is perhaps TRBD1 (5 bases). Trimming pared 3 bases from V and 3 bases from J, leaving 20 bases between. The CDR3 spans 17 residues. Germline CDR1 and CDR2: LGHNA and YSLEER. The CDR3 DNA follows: TGCGCCAGCAGCCAGTTCCCACTCAGGGACTCCGACTATGGCTACACCTTC. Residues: CASSQFPLRDSDYGYTF.

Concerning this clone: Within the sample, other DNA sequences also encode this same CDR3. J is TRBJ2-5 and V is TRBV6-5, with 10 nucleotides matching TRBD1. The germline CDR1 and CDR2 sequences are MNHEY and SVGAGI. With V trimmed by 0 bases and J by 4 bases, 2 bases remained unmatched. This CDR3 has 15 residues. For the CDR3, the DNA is TGTGCCAGCAGTTACTCTAGGACAGGGGGAGAGACCCAGTACTTC. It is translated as CASSYSRTGGETQYF.

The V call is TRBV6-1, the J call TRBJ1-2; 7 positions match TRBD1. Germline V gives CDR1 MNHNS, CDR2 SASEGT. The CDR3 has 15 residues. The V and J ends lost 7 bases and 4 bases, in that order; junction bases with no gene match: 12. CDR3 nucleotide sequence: TGTGCCAGCACCCGTGATTTGGACAGGTCCTATGGCTACACCTTC. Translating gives CASTRDLDRSYGYTF.

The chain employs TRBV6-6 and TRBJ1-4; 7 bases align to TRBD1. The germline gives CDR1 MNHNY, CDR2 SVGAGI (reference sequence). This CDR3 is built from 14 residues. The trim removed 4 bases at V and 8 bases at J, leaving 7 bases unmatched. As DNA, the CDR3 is TGTGCCAGCAGTTCCGGACAGGAGTCCGAAAAACTGTTTTTT. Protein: CASSSGQESEKLFF.

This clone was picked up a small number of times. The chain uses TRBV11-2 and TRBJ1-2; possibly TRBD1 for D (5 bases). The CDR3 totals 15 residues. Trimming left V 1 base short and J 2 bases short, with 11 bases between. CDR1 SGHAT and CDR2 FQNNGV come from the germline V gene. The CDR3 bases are TGTGCCAGCAGCTTAGTATACAGGAGAAACTATGGCTACACCTTC. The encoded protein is CASSLVYRRNYGYTF. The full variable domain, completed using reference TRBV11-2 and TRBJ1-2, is EAGVAQSPRYKIIEKRQSVAFWCNPISGHATLYWYQQILGQGPKLLIQFQNNGVVDDSQLPKDRFSAERLKGVDSTLKIQPAKLEDSAVYLCASSLVYRRNYGYTFGSGTRLTVV.

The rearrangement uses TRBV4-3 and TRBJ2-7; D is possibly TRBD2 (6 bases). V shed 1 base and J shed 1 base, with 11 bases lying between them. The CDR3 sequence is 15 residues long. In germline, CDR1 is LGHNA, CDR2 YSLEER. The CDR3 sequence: CASSQGRGTSYEQYF. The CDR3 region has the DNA TGCGCCAGCAGCCAAGGACGGGGGACGTCCTACGAGCAGTACTTC.

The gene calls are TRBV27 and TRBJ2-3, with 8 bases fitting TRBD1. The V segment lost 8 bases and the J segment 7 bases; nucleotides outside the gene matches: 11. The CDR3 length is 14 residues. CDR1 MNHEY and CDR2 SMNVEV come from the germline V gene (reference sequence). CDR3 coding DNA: TGTGCCAGCGGGAAGACAGGGGCGAGGAATACGCAGTATTTT. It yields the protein CASGKTGARNTQYF.